Shown below are 15 T cell receptor beta chains from a single sample sequenced in a study of T cells in tumors after PD-1 blockade. Profiling relied on immunoSEQ multiplex PCR, and the TCRdb table lists in-frame clones only, not all of them. The data hold some 10,000 clones, with around 63% observed a single time. The specimen was tumor tissue, collected after anti-PD-1 treatment. These receptors originate from a human donor with basal cell carcinoma.

The chain is built from TRBV24-1 and TRBJ1-2; a weak D match, TRBD1 (6 bases). Germline V lookup: CDR1 KGHDR, CDR2 SFDVKD. The CDR3 contains 14 residues. V dropped 1 base and J dropped 2 bases, with 7 bases sitting between them. CDR3 protein: CATSDLGQNYGYTF. The CDR3 nucleotides read TGTGCCACCAGTGATTTAGGACAGAACTATGGCTACACCTTC.

The rearrangement links TRBV12-5 to TRBJ1-4; D is ambiguous. The germline V gene has CDR1 LGHNT and CDR2 FRNRAP. Deletions cut 7 bases from V and 0 bases from J, with 6 bases between. The CDR3 spans 13 residues. In DNA, the CDR3 is TGTGCTAGTGTAGCTGCAACTAATGAAAAACTGTTTTTT. Translation: CASVAATNEKLFF. The full variable domain, with the rest looked up from reference TRBV12-5 and TRBJ1-4, is DARVTQTPRHKVTEMGQEVTMRCQPILGHNTVFWYRQTMMQGLELLAYFRNRAPLDDSGMPKDRFSAEMPDATLATLKIQPSEPRDSAVYFCASVAATNEKLFFGSGTQLSVL.

The count of this clone is one. This sequence joins TRBV6-1 and TRBJ2-1; 9 bases are a match to TRBD2. Looked up from germline, CDR1 is MNHNS and CDR2 is SASEGT. The CDR3 has 15 residues. The V gene end was trimmed by 3 bases and the J gene end by 7 bases; junction bases not matched to a gene: 7. CDR3 in DNA: TGTGCCAGCAGTGATATGGGACTAGCAGTGAATGAGCAGTTCTTC. Amino acids: CASSDMGLAVNEQFF.

This chain connects TRBV6-5 to TRBJ1-1, with D unclear. This CDR3 is built from 14 residues. V was clipped by 0 bases and J by 5 bases, with 10 bases between them. The V gene's germline CDR1 is MNHEY and CDR2 SVGAGI. The CDR3 here is CASSYSGRTTEAFF. CDR3 bases: TGTGCCAGCAGTTACTCGGGCCGTACGACTGAAGCTTTCTTT.

The chain links TRBV5-4 to TRBJ2-1, with 11 bases identical to TRBD2. CDR1 is SGHNT, CDR2 YYREEE, per germline (reference sequence). Losses at the gene ends were 4 bases for V and 3 bases for J; bases not matched to a gene: 3. CDR3 length: 15 residues. The CDR3, as DNA: TGTGCCAGCAGCGCTAGCGGGGGGAGCTACAATGAGCAGTTCTTC. It translates to CASSASGGSYNEQFF.

The V call is TRBV14, the J call TRBJ1-2, with TRBD1 as a possible D gene (6 bases). The germline gives CDR1 SGHDN, CDR2 FVKESK. The CDR3 runs 15 residues. V was clipped by 9 bases and J by 0 bases, with 17 bases between them. The CDR3, as DNA: TGTGCCAGATGGGACATCAACTCTACTAACTATGGCTACACCTTC. Amino acids: CARWDINSTNYGYTF.

The chain joins TRBV27 to TRBJ2-2, with TRBD2 matching 7 bases. CDR1 is MNHEY and CDR2 is SMNVEV in the germline V gene (reference sequence). The CDR3 consists of 15 residues. The V gene end was trimmed by 5 bases and the J gene end by 3 bases; junction bases not matched to a gene: 6. CDR3 DNA sequence: TGTGCCAGCAGTCCGGGGAGGGGTTACACCGGGGAGCTGTTTTTT. Its translation is CASSPGRGYTGELFF.

This rearrangement joins TRBV7-3 to TRBJ2-2; D may be TRBD1 (5 bases). The length of the CDR3 is 16 residues. The V end lost 6 bases, the J end lost 3 bases, and 17 bases lay between the germline ends. CDR1 and CDR2 (germline): SGHTA, FQGTGA. The CDR3 coding sequence is TGTGCCAGCAGACTTCACCCCAGGGTGGACACCGGGGAGCTGTTTTTT. This gives the protein CASRLHPRVDTGELFF.

This rearrangement joins TRBV2 to TRBJ2-5; perhaps TRBD1 as D (6 bases). Trimming cost V 7 bases and J 5 bases, with 11 bases left between them. CDR3 length: 12 residues. The V gene's germline CDR1 is SNHLY and CDR2 FYNNEI. The CDR3 DNA reads TGTGCCAGCAAAGGGGGTGGTGAGACCCAGTACTTC. It translates to CASKGGGETQYF.

The V and J genes are TRBV14 and TRBJ1-2; possible D gene TRBD1, 5 bases. The ends were cut back, 4 bases at V and 1 base at J, with 19 bases in the middle. The CDR3 loop spans 17 amino acids. Germline V gene lookup returns CDR1 SGHDN and CDR2 FVKESK. CDR3 amino acids: CASSPPQAGTVNYGYTF. CDR3 nucleotide sequence: TGTGCCAGCAGCCCCCCCCAGGCGGGGACGGTTAACTATGGCTACACCTTC.

By share, this clone counts as medium-sized. V and J are TRBV5-1 and TRBJ1-3, with a possible D match to TRBD1 (6 bases). The CDR3 is 17 residues long. Germline CDR1 reads SGHRS; CDR2 reads YFSETQ. Trimming left V 1 base short and J 3 bases short, with 17 bases between. CDR3 DNA sequence: TGCGCCAGCAGCTTGAGATTGTTGGGGGCGAGTGGAAACACCATATATTTT. Residues: CASSLRLLGASGNTIYF.

This chain links TRBV19 with TRBJ2-1; 7 bases fit TRBD2. This CDR3 comprises 16 residues. Germline V gene sequence: CDR1 LNHDA, CDR2 SQIVND (reference sequence). V trimming: 1 base; J trimming: 8 bases; junction bases outside the gene matches: 11. This CDR3 is CASSIVPGGPGDEQFF. In nucleotides, the CDR3 is TGTGCCAGTAGTATAGTTCCGGGAGGACCCGGGGATGAGCAGTTCTTC.

The chain employs TRBV29-1 and TRBJ2-1, with 11 bases lining up with TRBD1. The J segment lost 7 bases and the V segment lost 8 bases, leaving 10 bases of the junction unmatched. CDR1 and CDR2 (germline): SQVTM, ANQGSEA. The CDR3 totals 14 residues. DNA of the CDR3: TGCAGCTACCACTTTGGGACAGGGGGTAATGAGCAGTTCTTC. Translating it yields CSYHFGTGGNEQFF.

The chain joins TRBV5-1 to TRBJ2-2; maybe TRBD1 (6 bases). CDR3 length: 14 residues. With 4 bases removed from V and 3 bases from J, the gap between germline ends came to 10 bases. Germline V CDR1 and CDR2: SGHRS, YFSETQ. CDR3 in DNA: TGCGCCAGCAGCCCTCAGGGGCACACCGGGGAGCTGTTTTTT. Amino acid sequence: CASSPQGHTGELFF.

The chain recombines TRBV9 with TRBJ1-1; a possible D gene is TRBD1 (6 bases). V was clipped by 3 bases and J by 1 base, with 16 bases between them. Germline lookup yields CDR1 SGDLS and CDR2 YYNGEE. The CDR3 has 16 amino acids. CDR3 sequence (DNA): TGTGCCAGCAGCGCCCCTGGGGGGGGCTCGAACACTGAAGCTTTCTTT. This sequence encodes CASSAPGGGSNTEAFF.